This passage covers 32 T cell receptor beta chains from one sample sequenced in a study of blood T cell repertoires in COVID-19 (TCRdb year 2020). The library was built by means of the immunoSEQ multiplex PCR assay. TCRdb carries this immuneACCESS record with in-frame sequences only. Its versions omit some clonotypes, under half of them owing to an unresolved V gene in the studies checked, with the rest unexplained. Present in this sample are approximately 300,000 clones, 86% of which were seen just once. The ten biggest clones cover 10% of the sample. Sample: PBMCs or T cells enriched from blood (not recorded which). The origin of the receptors is a young woman who had recovered from COVID-19.

The chain combines TRBV18 with TRBJ1-1, with TRBD1 identical over 7 bases. The V segment lost 3 bases and the J segment 5 bases; nucleotides outside the gene matches: 3. The CDR3 extends over 13 amino acids. CDR1 is KGHSH, CDR2 LQKENI, per germline. CDR3 bases: TGTGCCAGCTCACCTGACAGGGAAACTGAAGCTTTCTTT. Its protein is CASSPDRETEAFF.

This chain joins TRBV10-2 and TRBJ2-5; possibly TRBD2 for D (6 bases). The germline V gene has CDR1 WSHSY and CDR2 SAAADI. This CDR3 has 13 residues. V was shortened by 6 bases and J by 5 bases, with 13 bases between the two germline ends. CDR3 sequence: CASRTRTGETQYF. The DNA of the CDR3 is TGCGCCAGCAGGACTAGGACTGGCGAGACCCAGTACTTC.

This chain links TRBV7-3 with TRBJ1-1, with a tentative D call TRBD1 (5 bases). The CDR3 sequence is 15 residues long. The V end was cut by 4 bases, the J end by 5 bases, with 17 bases between. Per germline, CDR1 SGHTA and CDR2 FQGTGA. The CDR3 DNA follows: TGTGCCAGCAGCTCAGGAGGGGCAGGGTCTACTGAAGCTTTCTTT. It is translated as CASSSGGAGSTEAFF.

V gene TRBV27 combines with J gene TRBJ2-6; 10 nucleotides align to TRBD1. The CDR3 extends over 18 amino acids. With V trimmed by 4 bases and J by 0 bases, 6 bases remained unmatched. Germline loops: CDR1 MNHEY, CDR2 SMNVEV (reference sequence). CDR3 amino acids: CASSSTGGGRSGANVLTF. Written as DNA, the CDR3 is TGTGCCAGCAGTTCGACAGGGGGCGGGCGCTCTGGGGCCAACGTCCTGACTTTC.

This chain joins TRBV13 and TRBJ1-2, with D possibly TRBD1 on 5 matching bases. Germline assignment: CDR1 PRHDT and CDR2 FYEKMQ (reference sequence). The CDR3 runs 16 residues. V was trimmed by 4 bases and J by 0 bases, leaving 15 bases between them. The CDR3 coding sequence is TGTGCCAGCAGCTCTTTTAACAGGCGCCCTAACTATGGCTACACCTTC. Protein: CASSSFNRRPNYGYTF. Complete variable domain (other parts from reference TRBV13 and TRBJ1-2): AAGVIQSPRHLIKEKRETATLKCYPIPRHDTVYWYQQGPGQDPQFLISFYEKMQSDKGSIPDRFSAQQFSDYHSELNMSSLELGDSALYFCASSSFNRRPNYGYTFGSGTRLTVV.

DNA of the CDR3: TGTGCCAGCAGCCCGCCCCGACAGGGTTTTTCCCTCCACTTT. Amino acids: CASSPPRQGFSLHF. V gene TRBV28 combines with J gene TRBJ1-6; 7 bases match TRBD1. The germline gives CDR1 MDHEN, CDR2 SYDVKM. The CDR3 extends over 14 amino acids. Trimming cost V 6 bases and J 14 bases; bases outside gene matches: 13.

The rearrangement links TRBV10-3 to TRBJ2-2, with 7 bases aligning to TRBD1. Germline CDR1 and CDR2: ENHRY and SYGVKD. CDR3 length equals 16 residues. V shed 7 bases and J 3 bases; nucleotides not matched to a gene: 11. In DNA, the CDR3 is TGTGCCATCACCCCTACTGACAGGGCCTACACCGGGGAGCTGTTTTTT. Its translation is CAITPTDRAYTGELFF.

The gene calls are TRBV6-5 and TRBJ1-2, with 7 bases aligning to TRBD1. The CDR3 loop spans 14 amino acids. Trimming at V came to 5 bases and at J to 2 bases, leaving 5 bases not matched to a gene. The V gene's germline CDR1 is MNHEY and CDR2 SVGAGI. As DNA, the CDR3 is TGTGCCAGCAGTCGGACAGGAGCCAACTATGGCTACACCTTC. Encoded protein: CASSRTGANYGYTF.

V usage is TRBV20-1 and J usage is TRBJ1-2; D not certain. CDR1 and CDR2 from the germline V gene are DFQATT and SNEGSKA (reference sequence). V was shortened by 4 bases and J by 5 bases, with 8 bases between the two germline ends. The CDR3 sequence is 11 residues long. CDR3 sequence: CSATESYGYTF. DNA for the CDR3: TGCAGTGCTACCGAGTCATATGGCTACACCTTC.

The V call is TRBV9, the J call TRBJ1-2; tentative D call: TRBD1 (6 bases). The CDR3 has 13 residues. The V gene lost 0 bases and the J gene lost 11 bases, with 14 bases spanning the gap. CDR1 and CDR2 (germline): SGDLS, YYNGEE. The CDR3 region is CASSVGDRSHYTF. As DNA, the CDR3 is TGTGCCAGCAGCGTAGGCGACAGGAGCCATTACACCTTC.

V and J are TRBV29-1 and TRBJ1-1, with no clear D. The length of the CDR3 is 13 residues. V dropped 6 bases and J dropped 1 base, with 12 bases sitting between them. CDR1 SQVTM and CDR2 ANQGSEA come from the germline V gene. In DNA form, the CDR3 reads TGCAGCGTCCCAACCGCAGGGAACACTGAAGCTTTCTTT. This gives the protein CSVPTAGNTEAFF.

J is TRBJ2-7 and V is TRBV12-3 or TRBV12-4, with TRBD2 matching 10 bases. The V gene end was trimmed by 8 bases and the J gene end by 0 bases; junction bases not matched to a gene: 1. The CDR3 is made up of 13 amino acids. CDR3 DNA: TGTGCCAGCGGACTAGCGGCCTCCTACGAGCAGTACTTC. This codes for CASGLAASYEQYF.

The V and J genes are TRBV27 and TRBJ2-3, with 8 bases fitting TRBD2. Germline CDR1 and CDR2: MNHEY and SMNVEV (reference sequence). After removal of 3 bases from V and 2 bases from J, the junction contained 4 bases not matched to a gene. The CDR3 sequence is 15 residues long. The CDR3 DNA reads TGTGCCAGCAGTTTCCGGGAGGGGCTCACAGATACGCAGTATTTT. It specifies CASSFREGLTDTQYF.

V is TRBV3-1 (or the pseudogene TRBV3-2) and J is TRBJ1-1; 8 bases map to TRBD1. CDR1 is LGHDT, CDR2 YNNKEL, per germline (reference sequence). The CDR3 runs to 15 residues. J lost 4 bases, V lost 2 bases, and 6 bases had no gene match. The CDR3 bases are TGTGCCAGCAGCCAAATAACAGGGGGGCCCACTGAAGCTTTCTTT. This translates into CASSQITGGPTEAFF.

The rearrangement joins TRBV7-6 to TRBJ2-3, with 12 positions matching TRBD2. This CDR3 spans 17 amino acids. The germline gives CDR1 SGHVS, CDR2 FNYEAQ. V dropped 5 bases and J dropped 0; count of bases not matched to a gene: 6. CDR3 protein: CASSLPSGGVSTDTQYF. The CDR3 nucleotides are TGTGCCAGCAGCCTACCTAGCGGGGGGGTTAGCACAGATACGCAGTATTTT.

The chain has TRBV18 and TRBJ1-4; D may be TRBD1 (5 bases). The CDR3 has 15 residues. Germline V gene sequence: CDR1 KGHSH, CDR2 LQKENI. V was clipped by 1 base and J by 8 bases, with 14 bases between them. For the CDR3, the DNA is TGTGCCAGCTCACCACGAAACGAGGGGAGGGAAAAACTGTTTTTT. Residues: CASSPRNEGREKLFF.

The chain links TRBV4-1 to TRBJ1-1; D gene uncertain. Germline CDR1 MGHRA, CDR2 YSYEKL. The CDR3 loop spans 15 amino acids. Trimming removed 4 bases at V and 0 bases at J, with 12 bases between. CDR3 nucleotides: TGCGCCAGCAGCCCCCGGCTCGGGATGAACACTGAAGCTTTCTTT. Protein sequence: CASSPRLGMNTEAFF.

J is TRBJ1-2 and V is TRBV11-2, with D unclear. Germline loops: CDR1 SGHAT, CDR2 FQNNGV. CDR3 size: 16 residues. V was cut by 0 bases and J by 4 bases, with 15 bases left in between. For the CDR3, the DNA is TGTGCCAGCAGCTTAGATCTCATCAGCGAAGTCTATGGCTACACCTTC. Its translation: CASSLDLISEVYGYTF. Full variable domain (rest looked up from reference TRBV11-2 and TRBJ1-2): EAGVAQSPRYKIIEKRQSVAFWCNPISGHATLYWYQQILGQGPKLLIQFQNNGVVDDSQLPKDRFSAERLKGVDSTLKIQPAKLEDSAVYLCASSLDLISEVYGYTFGSGTRLTVV.

The genes are TRBV7-9 and TRBJ2-7, with TRBD2 as a possible D gene (6 bases). Germline V CDR1 and CDR2: SEHNR, FQNEAQ (reference sequence). The length of the CDR3 is 14 residues. V was pared by 1 base and J by 5 bases, with 12 bases between. The CDR3: CASSLVVRLDEQYF. The DNA for the CDR3 is TGTGCCAGCAGCTTAGTGGTCCGACTAGACGAGCAGTACTTC.

The chain is built from TRBV5-6 and TRBJ2-3, with a tentative D call TRBD1 (5 bases). The length of the CDR3 is 11 residues. Trimming stripped 4 bases from V and 6 bases from J, with 6 bases between. CDR1 and CDR2 (germline): SGHDT, YYEEEE. The CDR3 region has the DNA TGTGCCAGCAGCAACAGGGATACGCAGTATTTT. It translates to CASSNRDTQYF. The variable domain in full, completed from reference TRBV5-6 and TRBJ2-3, reads DAGVTQSPTHLIKTRGQQVTLRCSPKSGHDTVSWYQQALGQGPQFIFQYYEEEERQRGNFPDRFSGHQFPNYSSELNVNALLLGDSALYLCASSNRDTQYFGPGTRLTVL.

The chain recombines TRBV10-2 with TRBJ1-2, with a weak D call TRBD1 (5 bases). Germline loops: CDR1 WSHSY, CDR2 SAAADI. Between the trimmed V and J ends, which lost 8 bases and 7 bases, there was a span of 23 bases. The CDR3 extends over 15 amino acids. CDR3 DNA sequence: TGCGCCAGCGGTGGTCGGCAGGGCCTGGAGGGTGGCTACACCTTC. This sequence encodes CASGGRQGLEGGYTF.

The chain joins TRBV4-1 to TRBJ1-1, with a weak D call TRBD1 (5 bases). Looked up from germline, CDR1 is MGHRA and CDR2 is YSYEKL. The length of the CDR3 is 15 residues. V was clipped by 1 base and J by 5 bases, with 14 bases between them. The CDR3 DNA sequence: TGCGCCAGCAGCCAAGTGGGTTGGGGGGTAACTGAAGCTTTCTTT. The encoded protein is CASSQVGWGVTEAFF.

The V gene is TRBV9, the J gene TRBJ2-5; perhaps TRBD1 as D (5 bases). The germline V gene encodes CDR1 SGDLS and CDR2 YYNGEE. V lost 0 bases to trimming and J lost 2 bases, with 14 bases between them. CDR3 size: 16 residues. The CDR3 bases are TGTGCCAGCAGCGTAGGGGGCGACGGATTACAAGAGACCCAGTACTTC. Translated, it gives CASSVGGDGLQETQYF.

The chain is built from TRBV4-1 and TRBJ1-5; 7 nucleotides align to TRBD1. The CDR3 extends over 16 amino acids. J lost 6 bases, V lost 0 bases, and 8 bases had no gene match. Germline V gene sequence: CDR1 MGHRA, CDR2 YSYEKL. CDR3 residues: CASSQDEAGQFQPQHF. The CDR3 DNA follows: TGCGCCAGCAGCCAAGATGAGGCGGGACAGTTTCAGCCCCAGCATTTT.

CDR3 amino acids: CATGLISGEQYF. DNA of the CDR3: TGTGCCACCGGACTTATTAGCGGCGAGCAGTACTTC. The rearrangement joins TRBV24-1 to TRBJ2-7; a weak D match, TRBD2 (6 bases). With 9 bases removed from V and 6 bases from J, the gap between germline ends came to 14 bases. The CDR3 length is 12 residues. Germline V CDR1 and CDR2: KGHDR, SFDVKD.

The V gene is TRBV4-1, the J gene TRBJ1-2; tentatively, D is TRBD1 (6 bases). Germline CDR1 is MGHRA and CDR2 is YSYEKL. V lost 2 bases, J lost 0 bases, and 10 bases lay in between. This CDR3 spans 15 amino acids. CDR3 amino acids: CASSQLQGSNYGYTF. CDR3 nucleotides: TGCGCCAGCAGCCAACTACAGGGTTCTAACTATGGCTACACCTTC.

V and J are TRBV6-1 and TRBJ1-4; D remains unclear. The CDR3 totals 15 residues. Per the germline V gene, CDR1 is MNHNS and CDR2 is SASEGT. Trimming pared 2 bases from V and 8 bases from J, leaving 15 bases between. The CDR3 reads CASSEIPSGREKLFF. CDR3 in DNA: TGTGCCAGCAGTGAAATACCCTCTGGTCGGGAAAAACTGTTTTTT.

This sequence joins TRBV9 and TRBJ2-2, with TRBD1 identical over 9 bases. There are 15 residues in the CDR3. Germline values: CDR1 SGDLS, CDR2 YYNGEE. With 3 bases clipped from V and 5 bases from J, the junction kept 5 bases outside the gene matches. CDR3 sequence reads: CASSGDREVTGELFF. CDR3 DNA: TGTGCCAGCAGCGGGGACAGGGAAGTGACCGGGGAGCTGTTTTTT. Together with reference TRBV9 and TRBJ2-2, the CDR3 gives the full variable domain: DSGVTQTPKHLITATGQRVTLRCSPRSGDLSVYWYQQSLDQGLQFLIQYYNGEERAKGNILERFSAQQFPDLHSELNLSSLELGDSALYFCASSGDREVTGELFFGEGSRLTVL.

About this clone itself: The identical CDR3 is also encoded by other nucleotide sequences in the sample. The rearrangement links TRBV19 to TRBJ1-1; D is possibly TRBD1 (5 bases). Trimming shortened V by 3 bases and J by 2 bases, and 10 bases separated the two germline ends. CDR1 is LNHDA, CDR2 SQIVND, per germline (reference sequence). CDR3 size: 14 residues. CDR3 region: CASSIGQGNTEAFF. As DNA, the CDR3 is TGTGCCAGTAGTATCGGTCAGGGAAACACTGAAGCTTTCTTT.

V usage is TRBV5-6 and J usage is TRBJ1-6, with TRBD1 matching 8 bases. The CDR3 has 14 residues. Germline loops: CDR1 SGHDT, CDR2 YYEEEE. The junction had 8 bases not matched to a gene; V was cut back by 5 bases and J by 10 bases. The CDR3 nucleotides read TGTGCCAGCAGTCTAGAACAGGGGGGCTCACCCCTCCACTTT. Encoded protein: CASSLEQGGSPLHF.

This rearrangement joins TRBV21-1 to TRBJ1-2. TRBV21-1 is termed a pseudogene. The CDR3 extends over 16 amino acids. The CDR3 DNA reads as TGTGCCAGCAGGATCCTTATGTCTAAGGGGCGGGACGGCTACACCTTC. It translates to CASRILMSKGRDGYTF.

The genes are TRBV6-1 and TRBJ2-1; the match to TRBD1 covers 10 bases. V shed 2 bases, J shed 5 bases, and the junction held 12 bases outside the gene matches. Per germline, CDR1 MNHNS and CDR2 SASEGT. The CDR3 totals 18 residues. The CDR3 loop reads CASSEQRWGQGPNNEQFF. The CDR3, as DNA: TGTGCCAGCAGTGAACAGCGTTGGGGACAGGGGCCCAACAATGAGCAGTTCTTC.